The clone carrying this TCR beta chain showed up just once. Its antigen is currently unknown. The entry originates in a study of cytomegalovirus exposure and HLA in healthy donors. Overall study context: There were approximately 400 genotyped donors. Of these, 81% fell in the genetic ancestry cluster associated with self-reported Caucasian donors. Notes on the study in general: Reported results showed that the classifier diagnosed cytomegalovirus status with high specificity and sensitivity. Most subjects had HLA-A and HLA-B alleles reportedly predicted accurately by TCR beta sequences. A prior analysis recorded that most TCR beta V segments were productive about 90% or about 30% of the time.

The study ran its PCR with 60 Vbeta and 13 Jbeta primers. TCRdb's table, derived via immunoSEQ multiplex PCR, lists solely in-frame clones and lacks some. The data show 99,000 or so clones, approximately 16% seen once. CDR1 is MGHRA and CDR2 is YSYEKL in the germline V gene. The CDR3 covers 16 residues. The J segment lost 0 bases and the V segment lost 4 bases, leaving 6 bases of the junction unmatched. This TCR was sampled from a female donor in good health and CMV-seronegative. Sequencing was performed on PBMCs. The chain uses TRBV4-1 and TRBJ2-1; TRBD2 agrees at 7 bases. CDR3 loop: CASSPLAGSSYNEQFF. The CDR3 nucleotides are TGCGCCAGCAGCCCGTTAGCGGGTAGCTCCTACAATGAGCAGTTCTTC.